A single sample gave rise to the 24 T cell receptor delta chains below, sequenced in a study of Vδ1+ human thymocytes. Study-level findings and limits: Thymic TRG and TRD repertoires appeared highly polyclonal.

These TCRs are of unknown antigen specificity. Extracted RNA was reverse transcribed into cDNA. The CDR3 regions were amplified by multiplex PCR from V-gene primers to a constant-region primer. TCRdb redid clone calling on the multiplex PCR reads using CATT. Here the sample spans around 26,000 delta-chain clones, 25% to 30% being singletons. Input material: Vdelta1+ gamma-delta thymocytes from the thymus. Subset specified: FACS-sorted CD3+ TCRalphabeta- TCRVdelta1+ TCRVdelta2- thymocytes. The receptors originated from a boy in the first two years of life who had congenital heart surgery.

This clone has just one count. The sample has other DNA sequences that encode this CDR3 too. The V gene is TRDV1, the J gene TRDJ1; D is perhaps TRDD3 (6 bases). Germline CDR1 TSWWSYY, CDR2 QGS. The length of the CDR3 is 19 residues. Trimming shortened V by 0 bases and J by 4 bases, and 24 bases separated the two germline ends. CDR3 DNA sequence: TGTGCTCTTGGGGAACTAGTTGTCCGGGCTACTGGGTTGATCGATAAACTCATCTTT. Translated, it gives CALGELVVRATGLIDKLIF.

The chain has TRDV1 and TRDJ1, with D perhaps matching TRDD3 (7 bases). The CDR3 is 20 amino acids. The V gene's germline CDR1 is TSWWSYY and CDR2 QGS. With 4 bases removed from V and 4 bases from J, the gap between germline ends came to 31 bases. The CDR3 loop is CALGAPFPKATGDHGDKLIF. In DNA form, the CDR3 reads TGTGCTCTTGGGGCCCCCTTTCCTAAGGCGACTGGGGACCATGGCGATAAACTCATCTTT.

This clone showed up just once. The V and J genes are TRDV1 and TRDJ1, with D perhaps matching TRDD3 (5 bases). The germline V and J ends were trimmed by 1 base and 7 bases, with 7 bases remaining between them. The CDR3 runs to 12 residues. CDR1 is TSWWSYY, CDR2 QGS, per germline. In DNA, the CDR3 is TGTGCTCTTGGGGAACGCATACGTAAACTCATCTTT. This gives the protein CALGERIRKLIF.

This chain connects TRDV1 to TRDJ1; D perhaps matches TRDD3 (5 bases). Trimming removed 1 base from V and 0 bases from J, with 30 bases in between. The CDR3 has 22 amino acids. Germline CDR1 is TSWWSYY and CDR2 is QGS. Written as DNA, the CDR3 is TGTGCTCTTGGGGAACGGTACCTAATTGGGGAGCTTAACCGTCGGTACACCGATAAACTCATCTTT. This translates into CALGERYLIGELNRRYTDKLIF.

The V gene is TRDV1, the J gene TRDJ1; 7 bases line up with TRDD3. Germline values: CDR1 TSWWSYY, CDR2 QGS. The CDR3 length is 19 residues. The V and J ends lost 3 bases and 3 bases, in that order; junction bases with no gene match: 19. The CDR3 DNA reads TGTGCTCTTGGGGAGCTGGGGCTTGCCTCCGGGGGATTTCCCGATAAACTCATCTTT. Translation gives CALGELGLASGGFPDKLIF.

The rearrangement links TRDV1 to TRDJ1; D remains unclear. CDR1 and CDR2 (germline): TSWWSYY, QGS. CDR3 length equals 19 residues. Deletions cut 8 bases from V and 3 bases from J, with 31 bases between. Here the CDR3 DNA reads TGTGCTCTTCACACCCCTCCCCTTGAAGCGGTAGAGTCGTCCGATAAACTCATCTTT. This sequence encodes CALHTPPLEAVESSDKLIF.

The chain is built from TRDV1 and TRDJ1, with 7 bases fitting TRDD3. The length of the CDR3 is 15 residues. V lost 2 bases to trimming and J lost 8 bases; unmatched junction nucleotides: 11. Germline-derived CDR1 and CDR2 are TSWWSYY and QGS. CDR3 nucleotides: TGTGCTCTTGGGGAAAGGGGGATCCATGGCCTAAAACTCATCTTT. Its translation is CALGERGIHGLKLIF.

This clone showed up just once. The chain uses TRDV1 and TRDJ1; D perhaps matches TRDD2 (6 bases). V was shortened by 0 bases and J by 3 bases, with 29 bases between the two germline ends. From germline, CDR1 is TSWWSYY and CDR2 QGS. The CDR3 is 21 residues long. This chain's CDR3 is CALGELSSYSPGRVFADKLIF. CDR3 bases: TGTGCTCTTGGGGAACTTAGCTCCTACAGCCCTGGAAGGGTCTTTGCCGATAAACTCATCTTT.

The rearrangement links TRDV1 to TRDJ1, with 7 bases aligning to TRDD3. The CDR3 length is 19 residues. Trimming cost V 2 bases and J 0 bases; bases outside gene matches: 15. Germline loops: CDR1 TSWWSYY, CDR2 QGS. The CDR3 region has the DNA TGTGCTCTTGGGGAAGGTCTTCAACGCCTGGGGGTATACACCGATAAACTCATCTTT. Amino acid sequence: CALGEGLQRLGVYTDKLIF.

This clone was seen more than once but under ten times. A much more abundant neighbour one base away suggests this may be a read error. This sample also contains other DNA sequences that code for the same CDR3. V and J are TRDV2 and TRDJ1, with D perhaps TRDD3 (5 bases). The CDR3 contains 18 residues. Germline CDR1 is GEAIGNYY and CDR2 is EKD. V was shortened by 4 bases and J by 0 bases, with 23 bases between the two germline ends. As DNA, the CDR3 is TGTGCCTGTGATACGTTCGGAACGGGCTGGGCATACACCGATAAACTCATCTTT. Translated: CACDTFGTGWAYTDKLIF.

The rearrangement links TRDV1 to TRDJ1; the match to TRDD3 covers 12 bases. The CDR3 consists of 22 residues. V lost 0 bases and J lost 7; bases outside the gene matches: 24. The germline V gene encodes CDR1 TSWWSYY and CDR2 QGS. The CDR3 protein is CALGELAGSPLGDTSPPGKLIF. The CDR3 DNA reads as TGTGCTCTTGGGGAACTGGCAGGGTCACCGCTGGGGGATACGAGCCCACCCGGTAAACTCATCTTT.

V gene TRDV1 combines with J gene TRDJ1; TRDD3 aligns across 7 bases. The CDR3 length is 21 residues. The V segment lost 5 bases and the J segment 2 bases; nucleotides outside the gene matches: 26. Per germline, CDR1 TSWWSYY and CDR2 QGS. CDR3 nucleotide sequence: TGTGCTCTTGGGAAGATCCGGAGTACCTACGTCGGGGGGATCGAGACCGATAAACTCATCTTT. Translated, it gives CALGKIRSTYVGGIETDKLIF.

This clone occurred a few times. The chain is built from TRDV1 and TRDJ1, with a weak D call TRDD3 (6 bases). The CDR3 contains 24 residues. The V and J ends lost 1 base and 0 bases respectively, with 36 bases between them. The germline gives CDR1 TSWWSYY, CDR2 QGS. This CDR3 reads CALGEQPILRDRRSSYWYTDKLIF. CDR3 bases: TGTGCTCTTGGGGAACAACCTATTCTGCGGGATAGGCGATCCTCTTACTGGTACACCGATAAACTCATCTTT.

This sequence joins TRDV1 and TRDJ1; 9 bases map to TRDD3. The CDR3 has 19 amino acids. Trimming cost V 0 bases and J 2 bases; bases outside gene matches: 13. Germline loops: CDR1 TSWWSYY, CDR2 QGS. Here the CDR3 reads CALGELALSRGGYTDKLIF. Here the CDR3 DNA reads TGTGCTCTTGGGGAACTAGCGCTTTCCCGTGGGGGATATACCGATAAACTCATCTTT.

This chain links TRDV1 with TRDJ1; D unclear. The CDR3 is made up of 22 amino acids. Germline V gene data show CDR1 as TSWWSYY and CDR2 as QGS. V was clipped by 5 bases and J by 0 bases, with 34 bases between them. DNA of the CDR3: TGTGCTCTTGGGCCCCCCCAGCCGTGCGTCTCGTCGAGGGGTCACAACACCGATAAACTCATCTTT. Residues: CALGPPQPCVSSRGHNTDKLIF.

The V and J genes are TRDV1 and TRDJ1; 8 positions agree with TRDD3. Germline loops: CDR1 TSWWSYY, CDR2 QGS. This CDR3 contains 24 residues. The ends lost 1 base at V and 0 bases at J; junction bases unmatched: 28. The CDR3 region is CALGEPDGSMLLGGPCPYTDKLIF. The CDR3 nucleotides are TGTGCTCTTGGGGAACCTGACGGATCTATGTTACTGGGGGGTCCTTGCCCGTACACCGATAAACTCATCTTT.

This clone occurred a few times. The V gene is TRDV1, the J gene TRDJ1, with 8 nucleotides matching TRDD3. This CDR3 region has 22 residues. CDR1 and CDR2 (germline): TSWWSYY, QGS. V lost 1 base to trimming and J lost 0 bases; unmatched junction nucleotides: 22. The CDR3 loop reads CALGERLPYWGLGPLYTDKLIF. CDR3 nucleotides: TGTGCTCTTGGGGAACGGCTACCGTACTGGGGGCTGGGACCCCTTTACACCGATAAACTCATCTTT.

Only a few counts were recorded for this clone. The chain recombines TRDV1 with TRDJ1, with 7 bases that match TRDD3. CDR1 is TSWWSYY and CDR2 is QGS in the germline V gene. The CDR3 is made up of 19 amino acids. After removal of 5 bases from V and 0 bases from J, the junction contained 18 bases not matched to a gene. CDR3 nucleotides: TGTGCTCTTGGGCCACGGGGGCCTGGGGGTTTTCCGTACACCGATAAACTCATCTTT. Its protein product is CALGPRGPGGFPYTDKLIF.

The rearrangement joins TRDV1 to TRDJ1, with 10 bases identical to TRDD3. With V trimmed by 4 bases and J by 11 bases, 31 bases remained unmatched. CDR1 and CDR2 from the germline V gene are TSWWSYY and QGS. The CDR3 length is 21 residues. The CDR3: CALGGRGRGPSSPWGISWLIF. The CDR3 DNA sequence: TGTGCTCTTGGGGGGCGGGGTAGGGGACCTTCCTCGCCCTGGGGGATATCATGGCTCATCTTT.

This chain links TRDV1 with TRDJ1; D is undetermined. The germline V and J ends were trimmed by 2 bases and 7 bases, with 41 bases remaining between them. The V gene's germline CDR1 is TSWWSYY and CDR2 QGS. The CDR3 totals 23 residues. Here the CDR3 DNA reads TGTGCTCTTGGGGAATCGGTCGTTTCTTACCGAGAACTGTGGCCTTTGTCTACGGGTAAACTCATCTTT. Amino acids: CALGESVVSYRELWPLSTGKLIF.

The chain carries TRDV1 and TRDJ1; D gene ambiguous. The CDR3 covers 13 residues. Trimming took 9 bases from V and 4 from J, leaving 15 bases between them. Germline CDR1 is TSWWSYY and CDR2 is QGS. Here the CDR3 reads CALTPGLIDKLIF. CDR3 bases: TGTGCTCTAACCCCGGGCCTCATCGATAAACTCATCTTT.

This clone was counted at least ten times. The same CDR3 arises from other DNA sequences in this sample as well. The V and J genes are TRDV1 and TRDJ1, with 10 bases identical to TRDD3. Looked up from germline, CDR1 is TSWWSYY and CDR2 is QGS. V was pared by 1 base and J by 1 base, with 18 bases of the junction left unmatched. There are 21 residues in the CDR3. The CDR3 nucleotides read TGTGCTCTTGGGGAACCCGCCCCTTTCGAAGTCACTGGGGGATGCACCGATAAACTCATCTTT. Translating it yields CALGEPAPFEVTGGCTDKLIF.

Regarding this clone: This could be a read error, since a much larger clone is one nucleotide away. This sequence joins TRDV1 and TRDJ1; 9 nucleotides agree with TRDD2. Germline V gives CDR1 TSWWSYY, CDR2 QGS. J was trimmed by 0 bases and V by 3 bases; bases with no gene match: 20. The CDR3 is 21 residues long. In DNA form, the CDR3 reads TGTGCTCTTGGGGAGTCCCTTCCTACTCCGCCTGGGGGCCTGTACACCGATAAACTCATCTTT. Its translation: CALGESLPTPPGGLYTDKLIF.

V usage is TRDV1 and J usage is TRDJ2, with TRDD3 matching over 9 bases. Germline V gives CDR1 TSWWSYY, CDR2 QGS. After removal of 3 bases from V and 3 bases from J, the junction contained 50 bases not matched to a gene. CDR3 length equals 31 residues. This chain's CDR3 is CALGDPCSPHVVMGDSPSPPAREGVTAQLFF. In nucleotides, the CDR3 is TGTGCTCTTGGGGACCCATGCAGTCCCCACGTCGTGATGGGGGATAGTCCCTCCCCACCGGCACGCGAGGGTGTGACAGCACAACTCTTCTTT.